One and the same sample provided the 8 T cell receptor beta chains below, sequenced in a study of OX40 agonist ivuxolimab in advanced cancers. Library preparation was by the immunoSEQ multiplex PCR assay. The clones in this table, taken by TCRdb from immuneACCESS, are in-frame only. Not every clone is retained; where verified, under half of the shortfall comes from an unresolved V gene, and the cause of the rest is unknown. Present in this sample are about 35,000 clones, roughly 90% of which were seen just once. The ten top clones hold roughly a third of the sample. The specimen comprised CD4+ or CD8+ T cells sorted from blood, sampled in a trial of the OX40 agonist ivuxolimab. Receptors originate from an adult with an advanced solid tumor such as melanoma, head and neck, liver or kidney cancer.

The V call is TRBV11-2, the J call TRBJ1-1; no clear D. There are 12 residues in the CDR3. Per germline, CDR1 SGHAT and CDR2 FQNNGV. V was cut by 5 bases and J by 8 bases, with 12 bases left in between. In DNA, the CDR3 is TGTGCCAGCAGCCCCGGACCCGTCGAAGCTTTCTTT. Protein sequence: CASSPGPVEAFF.

The chain links TRBV27 to TRBJ1-4; D is perhaps TRBD1 (5 bases). V lost 6 bases and J 8 bases, leaving 16 bases between the germline ends. CDR3 size: 14 residues. Germline V lookup: CDR1 MNHEY, CDR2 SMNVEV (reference sequence). CDR3 residues: CASRGEWAGEKLFF. The DNA for the CDR3 is TGTGCCAGCAGGGGGGAGTGGGCGGGGGAAAAACTGTTTTTT.

The rearrangement uses TRBV9 and TRBJ2-7, with D maybe TRBD2 (6 bases). Trimming cost V 0 bases and J 0 bases, with 10 bases left between them. The CDR3 covers 15 residues. Germline loops: CDR1 SGDLS, CDR2 YYNGEE. CDR3 amino acids: CASSVGGSGSYEQYF. As DNA, the CDR3 is TGTGCCAGCAGCGTAGGCGGTAGCGGCTCCTACGAGCAGTACTTC.

This chain joins TRBV13 and TRBJ1-1; a possible D gene is TRBD1 (5 bases). CDR3 size: 13 residues. The germline V and J ends were trimmed by 6 bases and 4 bases, with 12 bases remaining between them. Looked up from germline, CDR1 is PRHDT and CDR2 is FYEKMQ (reference sequence). In DNA form, the CDR3 reads TGTGCCAGCAGTGCAGGGTCGGCCACTGAAGCTTTCTTT. It codes for CASSAGSATEAFF. Full variable domain (outside the CDR3, taken from reference TRBV13 and TRBJ1-1): AAGVIQSPRHLIKEKRETATLKCYPIPRHDTVYWYQQGPGQDPQFLISFYEKMQSDKGSIPDRFSAQQFSDYHSELNMSSLELGDSALYFCASSAGSATEAFFGQGTRLTVV.

The gene calls are TRBV28 and TRBJ2-5; 7 bases fit TRBD2. V was pared by 4 bases and J by 5 bases, with 10 bases of the junction left unmatched. Per germline, CDR1 MDHEN and CDR2 SYDVKM. This CDR3 has 15 residues. The CDR3 sequence is CASSWGGNFLETQYF. CDR3 nucleotide sequence: TGTGCCAGCAGTTGGGGGGGGAACTTCTTGGAGACCCAGTACTTC.

This chain uses TRBV6-6 with TRBJ1-1, with 7 bases matching TRBD1. With V trimmed by 9 bases and J by 8 bases, 6 bases remained unmatched. This CDR3 comprises 11 residues. CDR1 and CDR2 (germline): MNHNY, SVGAGI (reference sequence). CDR3 sequence: CASRQGLEAFF. The CDR3 nucleotides read TGTGCCAGTCGACAGGGTTTAGAAGCTTTCTTT.

CDR3 nucleotide sequence: TGTGCCAGCAGCGTAGCAGGGTCAGGGGAGACCCAGTACTTC. The encoded protein is CASSVAGSGETQYF. V and J are TRBV9 and TRBJ2-5; D may be TRBD1 (5 bases). CDR3 length: 14 residues. V lost 0 bases to trimming and J lost 5 bases, with 11 bases between them. The germline gives CDR1 SGDLS, CDR2 YYNGEE.

V gene TRBV27 combines with J gene TRBJ2-5; 13 nucleotides match TRBD2. Germline lookup yields CDR1 MNHEY and CDR2 SMNVEV (reference sequence). The V segment lost 2 bases and the J segment 2 bases; nucleotides outside the gene matches: 11. This CDR3 has 19 amino acids. The CDR3 DNA sequence: TGTGCCAGCAGTTTAATTAGCGCCGGGACTAGCGGGGAACAAGAGACCCAGTACTTC. Protein: CASSLISAGTSGEQETQYF.